The clone carrying this TCR beta chain was seen many times. From the RT-PCR reads, TCRdb called clonotypes with MiXCR, one entry per CDR3 protein. The sample shows around 700,000 distinct CDR3 sequences, approximately 14% of them seen only once. Germline V CDR1 and CDR2: ENHRY, SYGVKD. CDR3 size: 17 residues. V was trimmed by 2 bases and J by 1 base, leaving 16 bases between them. The source is a female donor in good health, serving as a healthy control. The chain has TRBV10-3 and TRBJ2-3, with D perhaps matching TRBD2 (7 bases). Sequencing input: memory CD4+ T cells from blood. The CDR3 is CAISEARGASGTDTQYF. The CDR3, as DNA: TGTGCCATCAGTGAGGCACGGGGGGCGTCAGGCACAGATACGCAGTATTTT.